The rows below give T cell receptor beta chains drawn from one sample of a study of blood T cell repertoires in COVID-19. Using immunoSEQ multiplex PCR, the repertoire was profiled, and TCRdb retains in-frame clones only, with some absent. This table has tens of thousands of clones, 88% appearing once. Sequencing used peripheral blood. These receptors all stem from a human donor in a cohort sampled during active COVID-19. CDR3s include the opening cysteine and the closing phenylalanine or tryptophan. A D gene is named only where the DNA matches it firmly. Only part of the rows carry a size: once, few, many, or a class if the clone is expanded.

d_call	v_call	clone_size	j_call	cdr3_nt	cdr3_aa
TRBD1	TRBV4-3	NA	TRBJ1-1	TGCGCCAGCAGCCAAGGGACAGGGGGCGTAACTGAAGCTTTCTTT	CASSQGTGGVTEAFF
TRBD1	TRBV6-5	NA	TRBJ1-6	TGTGCCAGCAGTTTCGGGACAGTTTCACCCCTCCACTTT	CASSFGTVSPLHF
TRBD1	TRBV5-1	NA	TRBJ1-2	TGCGCCAGCAGCCTTTTCATACAGGGGGACTATGGCTACACCTTC	CASSLFIQGDYGYTF
NA	TRBV19	NA	TRBJ1-5	TGTGCCAGTATTACGGGAGTCAATAGCAATCAGCCCCAGCATTTT	CASITGVNSNQPQHF
NA	TRBV25-1	NA	TRBJ2-6	TGTGCCAGCAGTGTTCAGGGTGCTGGGGCCAACGTCCTGACTTTC	CASSVQGAGANVLTF
TRBD2	TRBV11-3	NA	TRBJ2-1	TGTGCCAGCAGCTTGGATAGCGGGGCCGCCTACAATGAGCAGTTCTTC	CASSLDSGAAYNEQFF
TRBD1	TRBV6-2/TRBV6-3	NA	TRBJ1-2	TGTGCCAGCAGTTACTCGATCGGGACAGCTAACTATGGCTACACCTTC	CASSYSIGTANYGYTF
NA	TRBV12-3/TRBV12-4	NA	TRBJ1-2	TGTGCCAGCATCTGCGGAGTACTTGGCTACACCTTC	CASICGVLGYTF
TRBD1	TRBV7-2	NA	TRBJ2-1	TGTGCCAGCAGCAGGTGGACAGGGCCAGGGGAGCAGTTCTTC	CASSRWTGPGEQFF
NA	TRBV7-2	NA	TRBJ1-2	TGTGCCAGCAGGTCGGGGGGAAGAGGCTACACCTTC	CASRSGGRGYTF
TRBD1	TRBV6-5	NA	TRBJ2-2	TGTGCCAGCAGAAACAGGGGGCTCGGGGAGCTGTTTTTT	CASRNRGLGELFF
NA	TRBV28	NA	TRBJ2-2	TGTGCCAGCACGCTCGTGGGGGGGCGGACCGGGGAGCTGTTTTTT	CASTLVGGRTGELFF
NA	TRBV9	NA	TRBJ1-4	TGTGCCAGCAGCCTACGGGTGGGGGGGCCTCAAGAAAAACTGTTTTTT	CASSLRVGGPQEKLFF
NA	TRBV19	NA	TRBJ1-3	TGTGCCAGTAGACAGGGCGCTGGAAACACCATATATTTT	CASRQGAGNTIYF
NA	TRBV5-6	NA	TRBJ2-3	TGTGCCAGCAGCTTGGGGTTGAGGGTAGCAGATACGCAGTATTTT	CASSLGLRVADTQYF
TRBD1	TRBV6-5	NA	TRBJ1-5	TGTGGGACAGGGGGCGGGAGATATCAGCCCCAGCATTTT	CGTGGGRYQPQHF
NA	TRBV7-2	NA	TRBJ2-6	TGTGCCAGCAGCTTAGAGCGGTTGGCTGGGGCCAACGTCCTGACTTTC	CASSLERLAGANVLTF
NA	TRBV9	few	TRBJ2-2	TGTGCCAGCAGCGTGGGAGTCGGGGAGCTGTTTTTT	CASSVGVGELFF
NA	TRBV6-1	NA	TRBJ2-2	TGTGCCAGCAGTGAGCAGGGAGGAGGCGGGGAGCTGTTTTTT	CASSEQGGGGELFF
TRBD2	TRBV7-2	NA	TRBJ2-1	TGTGCCAGCAGCCCGGCGGGGAGGGCTAACAATGAGCAGTTCTTC	CASSPAGRANNEQFF
TRBD1	TRBV4-3	NA	TRBJ1-3	TGCGCCAGCAGCCAAGCCACAGGGGCTGGAAACACCATATATTTT	CASSQATGAGNTIYF
TRBD1	TRBV4-2	NA	TRBJ1-2	TGTGCCAGCAGCACTGGGACAGGGGGGCTCTATGGCTACACCTTC	CASSTGTGGLYGYTF
NA	TRBV3-1/TRBV3-2	NA	TRBJ2-1	TGTGCCAGCAGCCAATCCGGAGGTGAGCAGTTCTTC	CASSQSGGEQFF
NA	TRBV5-4	NA	TRBJ1-1	TGTGCCAGCAGCCCTGGGACACCTAATACTGAAGCTTTCTTT	CASSPGTPNTEAFF
TRBD1	TRBV11-2	NA	TRBJ2-7	TGTGCCAGCAGCTCCGGGACAGGGGTTTACGAGCAGTACTTC	CASSSGTGVYEQYF
NA	TRBV6-5	NA	TRBJ2-7	TGTGCCAGCAGTTCCCTCTACGAGCAGTACTTC	CASSSLYEQYF
TRBD1	TRBV19	NA	TRBJ1-5	TGTGCCAGTACAACCGGGACAGGGGTGGGTCAGCCCCAGCATTTT	CASTTGTGVGQPQHF
TRBD1	TRBV14	NA	TRBJ1-2	TGTGCCAGCAGCCAAGGCAGGGGGCGCATCTATGGCTACACCTTC	CASSQGRGRIYGYTF
TRBD2	TRBV3-1/TRBV3-2	NA	TRBJ2-7	TGTGCCAGCAGCCGCCGGACTAGCTCCTACGAGCAGTACTTC	CASSRRTSSYEQYF
NA	TRBV19	NA	TRBJ2-7	TGTGCCAGTAGTCTCTCTGGAGGAGCCTCCTACGAGCAGTACTTC	CASSLSGGASYEQYF
TRBD2	TRBV10-2	NA	TRBJ2-1	TGCGCCAGCAGTGGAGGGACTAGCGGGGGGCTCAGACATGAGCAGTTCTTC	CASSGGTSGGLRHEQFF
TRBD1	TRBV28	NA	TRBJ1-6	TGTGCCAGCAGACCCCCATCCGGGACAGGGATTAATTCACCCCTCCACTTT	CASRPPSGTGINSPLHF
NA	TRBV27	NA	TRBJ2-5	TGTGCCAGCAGTCCCTGGTACAGTCAAGAGACCCAGTACTTC	CASSPWYSQETQYF
TRBD1	TRBV6-5	NA	TRBJ1-1	TGTGCCAGCAGTCCACGACAGGGGATAAACACTGAAGCTTTCTTT	CASSPRQGINTEAFF
TRBD2	TRBV9	NA	TRBJ2-5	TGTGCCAGCAGCGTAGGGGGACTAGTGGAGACCCAGTACTTC	CASSVGGLVETQYF
NA	TRBV4-3	few	TRBJ1-6	TGCGCCAGCAGCCAAAAAAGGAGTTACAATTCACCCCTCCACTTT	CASSQKRSYNSPLHF
TRBD1	TRBV9	NA	TRBJ1-3	TGTGCCAGCAGTCTGGGGGACAGGTCTGGAAACACCATATATTTT	CASSLGDRSGNTIYF
NA	TRBV5-1	NA	TRBJ2-1	TGCGCCAGCAGCTCGTACAATGAGCAGTTCTTC	CASSSYNEQFF
NA	TRBV7-8	NA	TRBJ2-1	TGTGCCAGCAGCCTAGGCAGTGAGCAGTTCTTC	CASSLGSEQFF